The clone carrying this TCR beta chain was observed once. The data were obtained in a study of blood T cell repertoires in COVID-19. Background on the study: COVID-19 samples, acute and convalescent, were from the United States, Italy and Spain.

Authors' processing steps: Quantification of nucleated cells was approximated via reference gene primer amplification. Data came from immunoSEQ multiplex PCR; TCRdb stores just in-frame clones and leaves some out. From that table come the V and J calls and clone size; the DNA was used to work out D and trimming. The table lists fewer than 250,000 clones, about 80% of them singletons, with 6.5% to 9% in the top ten. Sequencing was carried out using peripheral blood. The sequence was obtained from a woman in her forties or fifties with acute or convalescent COVID-19.

This chain's CDR3 is CASSLIPIQSSYNSPLHF. CDR3 bases: TGTGCCAGCAGCTTGATCCCCATACAGAGCTCCTATAATTCACCCCTCCACTTT. The genes are TRBV7-2 and TRBJ1-6; no clear D. Germline V gives CDR1 SGHTA, CDR2 FQGNSA. The V end lost 3 bases, the J end lost 0 bases, and 15 bases lay between the germline ends. The CDR3 runs 18 residues.